This record concerns one T cell receptor beta chain sequence. Its recognized antigen is unknown. Nothing much larger sits one base from this clone, and base qualities are not available. This sample was included in a study of T cell responses to AZD1222 COVID-19 vaccine (dated by TCRdb to about 2021). Background for the entire study: AZD1222 recipients with second doses at about 4 weeks or about 12 weeks were pooled, because spike-specific TCR depth and breadth did not differ between schedules. TCR sequencing was performed for more than 230 trial participants, of whom some 200 were given two doses of AZD1222 and around 26 were given two doses of MenACWY control vaccine. Enrollment into the trials was organized by age into subgroups of 18-55, 56-69 and 70-plus years, and those subgroups contained about 160, 30 and 59 TCR-sequenced participants, respectively.

The CDR3 regions of human TCRbeta chains were subjected to immunosequencing. The authors' pipeline ran thus. TCRs in the repertoires were compared against a reference library of SARS-CoV-2-specific TCRs that had been generated with the MIRA antigen-specificity platform. Breadth was defined as the fraction of unique TCRs that were SARS-CoV-2-associated. Depth was defined as the fraction of total T cells that were SARS-CoV-2-associated. Using the MIRA data, each spike-specific TCR was mapped to the spike region that the TCR reacts to and placed in a CD4 or CD8 class. Log10-transformed breadth and depth values were compared by one-way ANOVA with Sidak's multiple comparisons tests. The table was pulled from immuneACCESS by TCRdb, which kept in-frame rearrangements only. Such tables lose some clones; where checked, under half of the loss comes from unresolved V genes, and the rest has no known cause. V and J calls plus clone size are reproduced from that table; the DNA served to infer D and trimming. In this sample the table shows 150,000 to 200,000 clones, about 93% of which occur a single time. The leading ten clones occupy about 0.64% of the sample.

Interpreted using the paper, the time point label stands for: baseline before first vaccination. Vaccinee samples came from UK trials COV001 and COV002, including a single-blind randomized controlled phase 2/3 trial of AZD1222 (ChAdOx1 nCoV-19) in healthy adults. Trial participant PBMC samples were collected at day 0 and day 28 after the second dose for TCRbeta chain sequencing. At the junction V is shortened by 4 bases and J by 8 bases, with 8 bases in between. CDR1 is given as LGHDT and CDR2 as YNNKEL, both from the germline V gene (reference sequence). The CDR3 numbers 11 residues from cysteine through phenylalanine. The kept DNA is CDR3 alone, 33 bases in frame from the first base. What the work shows at the level of the full study, not this receptor alone: After two AZD1222 doses, both the breadth and the depth of spike-specific TCRs were significantly higher than at day 0 and than in MenACWY recipients. Most participants were white British and females outnumbered males, and the authors suggested that clonal diversity may have been underestimated. Only a handful of AZD1222 recipients were SARS-CoV-2 seropositive at baseline, limiting conclusions about previously exposed vaccinees. Reportedly, almost half of the unique spike-specific TCRs recognized epitopes lying outside the regions that are mutated in the B.1.351 and B.1.1.7 variants. In the small 56-69-year group, the increase in depth fell short of significance, most likely because of low power. Because no samples from the day 14 peak response were available, repertoires could be characterized only after the peak T cell response. The whole spike protein was spanned by vaccine-associated CD4 TCRs, and dominant responses were seen in regions 160-218 and 743-854.

The sequences come from peripheral blood, collected on day 0 of AZD1222 vaccination. This TCR was recovered from an adult in good health. The chain was built from TRBV3-1 (or the pseudogene TRBV3-2) and TRBJ1-1, with the D gene call left open. The CDR3: CASSLRAEAFF. In nucleotides, the sequence is TGTGCCAGCAGCCTTAGGGCCGAAGCTTTCTTT.